The 15 T cell receptor beta chains given below trace back to one sample, sequenced in a study of shared clonotypes between healthy human individuals. Only in-frame clones appear in the TCRdb table, and some are missing; sequencing was by immunoSEQ multiplex PCR. The repertoire holds around 530,000 clones, with 70% to 80% as singletons. Sequencing was done on a sample of PBMCs. These receptors originate from a middle-aged woman in good health. Some clones in this sample may be carry-over from other donors' samples.

CDR3 residues: CASSPTEDNEQFF. In DNA, the CDR3 is TGTGCCAGCTCACCAACCGAGGACAATGAGCAGTTCTTC. The V and J genes are TRBV18 and TRBJ2-1; D remains unclear. The CDR3 runs 13 residues. From germline, CDR1 is KGHSH and CDR2 LQKENI. The germline V and J ends were trimmed by 2 bases and 5 bases, with 7 bases remaining between them.

CDR3 in amino acids: CASSSLSGRAFYEQFF. The CDR3 coding sequence is TGTGCCAGCAGCTCCCTTAGCGGGAGGGCCTTCTATGAGCAGTTCTTC. The chain couples TRBV7-6 to TRBJ2-1; 11 bases agree with TRBD2. This CDR3 is built from 16 residues. V lost 4 bases to trimming and J lost 8 bases; unmatched junction nucleotides: 10. Germline assignment: CDR1 SGHVS and CDR2 FNYEAQ. The full variable domain, its missing parts supplied by reference TRBV7-6 and TRBJ2-1, is GAGVSQSPRYKVTKRGQDVALRCDPISGHVSLYWYRQALGQGPEFLTYFNYEAQQDKSGLPNDRFSAERPEGSISTLTIQRTEQRDSAMYRCASSSLSGRAFYEQFFGPGTRLTVL.

V usage is TRBV29-1 and J usage is TRBJ2-5, with 8 bases fitting TRBD1. This CDR3 region has 13 residues. Germline assignment: CDR1 SQVTM and CDR2 ANQGSEA. Trimming cost V 4 bases and J 2 bases; bases outside gene matches: 3. The CDR3 coding sequence is TGCAGCGTTGGGACAGGGCAACAAGAGACCCAGTACTTC. Its protein product is CSVGTGQQETQYF.

This clone was picked up one time. V is TRBV5-5 and J is TRBJ1-1; D remains ambiguous. The ends were cut back, 0 bases at V and 4 bases at J, with 10 bases in the middle. The germline V gene has CDR1 SGHKS and CDR2 YYEKEE (reference sequence). This CDR3 is 14 amino acids long. CDR3 DNA: TGTGCCAGCAGCTTGGACCCGCAGAGCACTGAAGCTTTCTTT. Translation: CASSLDPQSTEAFF.

The chain recombines TRBV28 with TRBJ2-7; TRBD1 agrees at 9 bases. J was trimmed by 2 bases and V by 11 bases; bases with no gene match: 4. Germline loops: CDR1 MDHEN, CDR2 SYDVKM. The CDR3 is made up of 12 amino acids. The CDR3 sequence is CASNRGPYEQYF. The CDR3 DNA is TGTGCCTCTAACAGGGGGCCCTACGAGCAGTACTTC.

This chain connects TRBV30 to TRBJ1-5; no definite D call. Trimming stripped 2 bases from V and 3 bases from J, with 5 bases between. CDR1 GTSNPN and CDR2 SVGIG come from the germline V gene (reference sequence). This CDR3 spans 12 amino acids. In DNA form, the CDR3 reads TGTGCCTGGAGTCGGCTCAATCAGCCCCAGCATTTT. Translated: CAWSRLNQPQHF.

The V gene is TRBV6-1, the J gene TRBJ1-1; D perhaps matches TRBD1 (6 bases). The V end lost 4 bases, the J end lost 2 bases, and 11 bases lay between the germline ends. CDR3 length: 14 amino acids. Looked up from germline, CDR1 is MNHNS and CDR2 is SASEGT. The CDR3 coding sequence is TGTGCCAGCAGTGTCACAGGGCCTAACACTGAAGCTTTCTTT. Protein: CASSVTGPNTEAFF.

In this sample, this clone turned up a few times. V and J are TRBV29-1 and TRBJ2-3, with 11 bases lining up with TRBD2. The CDR3 extends over 13 amino acids. The J segment lost 6 bases and the V segment lost 4 bases, leaving 3 bases of the junction unmatched. Per germline, CDR1 SQVTM and CDR2 ANQGSEA. The CDR3 spells CSVAPSGRDTQYF. The CDR3 nucleotides are TGCAGCGTTGCCCCTAGCGGGAGGGATACGCAGTATTTT.

This clone has only a few counts. J is TRBJ1-5 and V is TRBV11-2, with D possibly TRBD1 on 5 matching bases. V dropped 5 bases and J dropped 4 bases, with 9 bases sitting between them. CDR3 length equals 13 residues. CDR1 and CDR2 (germline): SGHAT, FQNNGV. Here the CDR3 reads CASSLQENQPQHF. CDR3 sequence (DNA): TGTGCCAGCAGCCTACAGGAGAATCAGCCCCAGCATTTT.

Concerning this clone: Additional DNA sequences in this sample encode the identical CDR3. The chain employs TRBV5-1 and TRBJ2-5; no reliable D call. The V end was cut by 4 bases, the J end by 2 bases, with 9 bases between. The CDR3 is 13 residues long. Germline assignment: CDR1 SGHRS and CDR2 YFSETQ. The CDR3 region is CASSPDGQETQYF. The CDR3 bases are TGCGCCAGCAGCCCGGACGGTCAAGAGACCCAGTACTTC.

The chain uses TRBV11-2 and TRBJ1-1; 9 nucleotides match TRBD1. CDR3 size: 12 residues. V lost 5 bases and J lost 13; bases outside the gene matches: 8. Per germline, CDR1 SGHAT and CDR2 FQNNGV. The CDR3 here is CASSLGDRDGFF. The CDR3 DNA reads as TGTGCCAGCAGCCTAGGGGACAGGGACGGTTTCTTT.

The rearrangement joins TRBV18 to TRBJ1-1, with a tentative D call TRBD1 (6 bases). V lost 2 bases and J 0 bases, leaving 10 bases between the germline ends. Per the germline V gene, CDR1 is KGHSH and CDR2 is LQKENI. The CDR3 is 15 amino acids. For the CDR3, the DNA is TGTGCCAGCTCACCATTACAGGGTTTGAACACTGAAGCTTTCTTT. Amino acids: CASSPLQGLNTEAFF.

This chain joins TRBV29-1 and TRBJ1-2; D gene ambiguous. CDR3 length: 13 residues. Germline V CDR1 and CDR2: SQVTM, ANQGSEA. Trimming shortened V by 4 bases and J by 3 bases, and 12 bases separated the two germline ends. This CDR3 is CSVAPPSHYGYTF. CDR3 bases: TGCAGCGTTGCGCCCCCGAGTCACTATGGCTACACCTTC. Together with reference TRBV29-1 and TRBJ1-2, the CDR3 gives the full variable domain: SAVISQKPSRDICQRGTSLTIQCQVDSQVTMMFWYRQQPGQSLTLIATANQGSEATYESGFVIDKFPISRPNLTFSTLTVSNMSPEDSSIYLCSVAPPSHYGYTFGSGTRLTVV.

The chain links TRBV5-1 to TRBJ1-5; D is possibly TRBD1 (5 bases). The CDR3 runs to 13 residues. V lost 0 bases, J lost 4 bases, and 5 bases lay in between. Germline values: CDR1 SGHRS, CDR2 YFSETQ. This CDR3 reads CASSLGQNQPQHF. CDR3 DNA: TGCGCCAGCAGCTTGGGACAGAATCAGCCCCAGCATTTT.

This chain links TRBV7-4 with TRBJ2-7; D may match TRBD1 or TRBD2 (5 bases each). In germline, CDR1 is SGHVT, CDR2 SQSDAQ. The CDR3 length is 14 residues. V lost 2 bases, J lost 3 bases, and 11 bases lay in between. The chain's CDR3 is CASSLTGTGYEQYF. In nucleotides, the CDR3 is TGTGCCAGCAGCTTAACCGGGACGGGCTACGAGCAGTACTTC.